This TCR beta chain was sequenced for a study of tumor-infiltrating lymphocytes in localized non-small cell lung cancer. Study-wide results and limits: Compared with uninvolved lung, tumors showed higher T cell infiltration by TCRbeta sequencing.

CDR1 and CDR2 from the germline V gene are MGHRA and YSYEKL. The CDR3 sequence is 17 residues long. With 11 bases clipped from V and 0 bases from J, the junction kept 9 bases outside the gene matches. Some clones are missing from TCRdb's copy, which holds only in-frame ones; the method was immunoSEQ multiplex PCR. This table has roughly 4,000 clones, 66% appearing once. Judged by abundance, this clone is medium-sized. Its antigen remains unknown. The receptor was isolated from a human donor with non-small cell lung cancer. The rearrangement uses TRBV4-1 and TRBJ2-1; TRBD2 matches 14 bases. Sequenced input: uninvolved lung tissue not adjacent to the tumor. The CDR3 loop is CAVKGTSGGSSYNEQFF. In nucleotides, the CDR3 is TGCGCCGTGAAAGGGACTAGCGGGGGAAGCTCCTACAATGAGCAGTTCTTC.